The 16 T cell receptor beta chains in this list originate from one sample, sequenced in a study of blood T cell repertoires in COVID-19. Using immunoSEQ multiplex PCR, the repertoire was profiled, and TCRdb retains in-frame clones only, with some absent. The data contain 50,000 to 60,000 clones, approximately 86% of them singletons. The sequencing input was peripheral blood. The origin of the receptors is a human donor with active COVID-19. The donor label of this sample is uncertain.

CDR3 sequence reads: CASSLLMGQGADEQYF. In DNA form, the CDR3 reads TGCGCCAGCAGCTTGTTAATGGGACAGGGGGCAGACGAGCAGTACTTC. The rearrangement joins TRBV5-1 to TRBJ2-7; the match to TRBD1 covers 12 bases. CDR1 and CDR2 from the germline V gene are SGHRS and YFSETQ. The CDR3 consists of 16 residues. Trimming at V came to 1 base and at J to 5 bases, leaving 7 bases not matched to a gene.

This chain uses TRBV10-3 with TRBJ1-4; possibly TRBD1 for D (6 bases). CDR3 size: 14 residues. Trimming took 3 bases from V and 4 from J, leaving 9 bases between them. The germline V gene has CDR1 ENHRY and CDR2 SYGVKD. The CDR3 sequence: CAISEPGDNEKLFF. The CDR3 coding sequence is TGTGCCATCAGTGAACCAGGGGATAATGAAAAACTGTTTTTT.

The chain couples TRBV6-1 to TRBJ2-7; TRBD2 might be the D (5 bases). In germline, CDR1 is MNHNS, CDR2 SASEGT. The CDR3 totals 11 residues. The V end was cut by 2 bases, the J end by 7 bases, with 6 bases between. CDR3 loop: CASSESGEQYF. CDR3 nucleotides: TGTGCCAGCAGTGAATCGGGGGAGCAGTACTTC.

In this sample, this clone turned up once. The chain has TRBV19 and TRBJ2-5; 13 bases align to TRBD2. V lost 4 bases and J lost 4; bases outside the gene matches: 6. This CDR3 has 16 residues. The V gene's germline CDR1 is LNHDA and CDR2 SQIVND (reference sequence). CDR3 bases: TGTGCCAGTAGTAGAGGACTAGCGGGGGCCGGAGAGACCCAGTACTTC. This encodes CASSRGLAGAGETQYF.

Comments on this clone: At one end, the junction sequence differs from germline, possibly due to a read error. The CDR3 loop reads CASSLRGHPSETQYF. CDR3 DNA sequence: TGTGCTAGCAGCTTAAGGGGACACCCCTCGGAGACCCAGTACTTC. The gene calls are TRBV7-7 and TRBJ2-5; the D gene is possibly TRBD1 (6 bases). This CDR3 has 15 residues. Germline-derived CDR1 and CDR2 are SSHAT and FNYEAQ (reference sequence).

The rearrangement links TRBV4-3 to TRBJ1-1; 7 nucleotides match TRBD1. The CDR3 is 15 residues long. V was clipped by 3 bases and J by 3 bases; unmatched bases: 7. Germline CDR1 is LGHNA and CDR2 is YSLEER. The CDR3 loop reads CASSQGQISYTEAFF. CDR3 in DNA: TGCGCCAGCAGCCAGGGACAGATCTCCTACACTGAAGCTTTCTTT.

CDR3 DNA: TGTGCCAGCAGTCCGACCTGGGGGAGGGCCACAGAGACCCAGTACTTC. Translating it yields CASSPTWGRATETQYF. The rearrangement joins TRBV7-2 to TRBJ2-5, with 7 bases fitting TRBD2. V shed 6 bases, J shed 4 bases, and the junction held 14 bases outside the gene matches. The CDR3 runs to 16 residues. Germline assignment: CDR1 SGHTA and CDR2 FQGNSA.

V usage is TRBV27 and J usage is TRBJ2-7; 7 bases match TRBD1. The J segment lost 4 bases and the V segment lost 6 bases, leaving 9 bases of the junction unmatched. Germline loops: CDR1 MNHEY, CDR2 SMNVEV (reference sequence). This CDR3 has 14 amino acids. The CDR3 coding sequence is TGTGCCAGCAGGGACGACAGGGTCAAATACGAGCAGTACTTC. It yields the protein CASRDDRVKYEQYF.

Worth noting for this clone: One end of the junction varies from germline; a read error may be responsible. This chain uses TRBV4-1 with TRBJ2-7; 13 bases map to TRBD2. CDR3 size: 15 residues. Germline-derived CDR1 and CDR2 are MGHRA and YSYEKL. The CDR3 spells CTSSPVLAGGPQQYF. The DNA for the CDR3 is TGCACCAGCAGCCCCGTACTAGCGGGAGGGCCACAGCAGTACTTC.

The CDR3 loop reads CSVEDLRGTTSYGYTF. The CDR3 bases are TGCAGCGTTGAAGATCTACGCGGAACGACTTCCTATGGCTACACCTTC. This rearrangement joins TRBV29-1 to TRBJ1-2; D not resolved. This CDR3 contains 16 residues. CDR1 SQVTM and CDR2 ANQGSEA come from the germline V gene. The V and J ends lost 0 bases and 4 bases respectively, with 18 bases between them.

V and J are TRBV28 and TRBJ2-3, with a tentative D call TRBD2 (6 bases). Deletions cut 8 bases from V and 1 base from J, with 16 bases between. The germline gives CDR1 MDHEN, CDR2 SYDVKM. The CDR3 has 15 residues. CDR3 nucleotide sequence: TGTGCCAGCTCCGTCTTGGCTAGCGGCACAGATACGCAGTATTTT. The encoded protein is CASSVLASGTDTQYF.

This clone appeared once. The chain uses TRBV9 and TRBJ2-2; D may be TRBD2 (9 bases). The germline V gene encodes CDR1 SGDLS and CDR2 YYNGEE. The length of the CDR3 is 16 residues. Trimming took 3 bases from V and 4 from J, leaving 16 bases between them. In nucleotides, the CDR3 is TGTGCCAGCAGCGCCCTAGCGGGACAGGCCACCGGGGAGCTGTTTTTT. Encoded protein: CASSALAGQATGELFF.

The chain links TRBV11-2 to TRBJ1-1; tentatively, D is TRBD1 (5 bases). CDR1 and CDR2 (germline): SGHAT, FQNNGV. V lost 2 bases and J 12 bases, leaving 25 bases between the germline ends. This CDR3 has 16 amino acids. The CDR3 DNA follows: TGTGCCAGCAGCTTATTTGGGGCTAGGGCAGGGCAGGTGACTTTCTTT. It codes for CASSLFGARAGQVTFF.

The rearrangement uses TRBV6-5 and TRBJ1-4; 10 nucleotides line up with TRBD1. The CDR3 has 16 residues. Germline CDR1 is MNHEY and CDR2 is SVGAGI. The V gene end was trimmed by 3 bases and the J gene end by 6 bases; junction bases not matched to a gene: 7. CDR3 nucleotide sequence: TGTGCCAGCAGTTATGTTTCCGGGACAGGGGATGAAAAACTGTTTTTT. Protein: CASSYVSGTGDEKLFF.

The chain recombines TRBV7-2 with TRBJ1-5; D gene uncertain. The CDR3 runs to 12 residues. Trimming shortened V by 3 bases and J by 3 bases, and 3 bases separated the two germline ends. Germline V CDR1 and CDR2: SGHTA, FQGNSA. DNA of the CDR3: TGTGCCAGCAGCTTCTTCAATCAGCCCCAGCATTTT. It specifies CASSFFNQPQHF.

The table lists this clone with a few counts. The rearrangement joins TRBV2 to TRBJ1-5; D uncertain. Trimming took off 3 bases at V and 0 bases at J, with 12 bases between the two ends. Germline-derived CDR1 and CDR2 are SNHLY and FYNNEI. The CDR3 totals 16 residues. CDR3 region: CASSDLNTDSNQPQHF. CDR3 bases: TGTGCCAGCAGTGACTTGAACACCGATAGCAATCAGCCCCAGCATTTT.